These 2 T cell receptor beta chains share one sample of origin, sequenced in a study of regulatory T cells in long-lasting Graves disease. The time point was: persistent/refractory GD, antithyroid drugs over 5 years with positive TRAb. The TCR library used RNA extracted from PBMCs. Arm-PCR of CDR3 regions and iRepertoire HTBI primers were used to build TCR beta libraries. Each CDR3 protein is one row after TCRdb ran MiXCR on the multiplex PCR reads. The sample shows about 340,000 distinct CDR3 sequences, about 19% of them seen only once. The material was peripheral blood mononuclear cells (PBMCs), obtained when the disease was refractory, from a patient treated with antithyroid drugs. The receptors derive from a female donor with Graves disease.

This clonotype was found many times. V gene TRBV7-8 combines with J gene TRBJ1-4; D remains unclear. The CDR3 has 17 residues. V gave up 5 bases and J gave up 0 bases, with 16 bases separating them. Germline loops: CDR1 SGHVS, CDR2 FQNEAQ. Here the CDR3 DNA reads TGTGCCAGCAGCATGCGCTCGGCGGTTGCAACTAATGAAAAACTGTTTTTT. Amino acid sequence: CASSMRSAVATNEKLFF.

This clonotype was detected many times. V is TRBV12-3 or TRBV12-4 and J is TRBJ1-1; 9 bases map to TRBD1. The V and J ends lost 6 bases and 1 base, in that order; junction bases with no gene match: 3. This CDR3 region has 14 residues. CDR3 nucleotides: TGTGCCAGCAGCCCGGGACAGGGGAACACTGAAGCTTTCTTT. Its protein is CASSPGQGNTEAFF.